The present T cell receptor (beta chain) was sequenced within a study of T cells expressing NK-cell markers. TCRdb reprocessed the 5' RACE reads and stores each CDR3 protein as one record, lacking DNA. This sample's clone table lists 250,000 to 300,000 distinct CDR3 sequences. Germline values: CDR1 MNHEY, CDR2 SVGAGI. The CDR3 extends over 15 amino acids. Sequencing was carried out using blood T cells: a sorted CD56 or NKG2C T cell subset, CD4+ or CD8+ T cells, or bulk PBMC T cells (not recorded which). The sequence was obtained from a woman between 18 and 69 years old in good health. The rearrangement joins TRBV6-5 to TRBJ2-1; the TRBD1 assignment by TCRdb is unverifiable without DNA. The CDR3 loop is CASSYQENRGHEQFF.